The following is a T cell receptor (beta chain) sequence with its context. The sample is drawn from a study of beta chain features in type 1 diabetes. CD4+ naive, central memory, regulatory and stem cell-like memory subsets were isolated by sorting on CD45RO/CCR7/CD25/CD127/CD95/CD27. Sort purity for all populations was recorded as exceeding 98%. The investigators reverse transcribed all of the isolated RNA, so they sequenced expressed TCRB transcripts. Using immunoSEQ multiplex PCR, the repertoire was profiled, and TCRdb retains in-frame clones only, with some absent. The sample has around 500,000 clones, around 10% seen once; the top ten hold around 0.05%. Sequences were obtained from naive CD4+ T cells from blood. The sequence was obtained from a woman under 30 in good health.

This CDR3 is CASSRLAGAYNEQFF. CDR3 DNA sequence: TGTGCCAGCAGCCGACTAGCGGGCGCCTACAATGAGCAGTTCTTC. The chain joins TRBV11-2 to TRBJ2-1; 10 bases are a match to TRBD2. The CDR3 runs 15 residues. The germline V gene encodes CDR1 SGHAT and CDR2 FQNNGV. Trimming cost V 5 bases and J 2 bases; bases outside gene matches: 3.